The 11 T cell receptor beta chains presented below share a single source sample, sequenced in a study of chemoradiotherapy in HPV16-positive cancers. TCRdb keeps only in-frame clones here, not all; method: immunoSEQ multiplex PCR. The sample yields about 9,200 clones, about 75% seen once. The sequences come from tumor tissue, collected from a patient who underwent chemoradiotherapy. The origin of the receptors is a human donor with HPV-associated anogenital cancer.

The rearrangement joins TRBV9 to TRBJ1-6; weak D call: TRBD1 (6 bases). Trimming stripped 0 bases from V and 10 bases from J, with 8 bases between. CDR1 is SGDLS and CDR2 is YYNGEE in the germline V gene. The CDR3 totals 13 residues. The CDR3 reads CASSVDGGSPLHF. In nucleotides, the CDR3 is TGTGCCAGCAGCGTAGACGGGGGCTCACCCCTCCACTTT.

The J gene is TRBJ1-1, the V gene TRBV7-9; TRBD1 might be the D (6 bases). The germline V gene encodes CDR1 SEHNR and CDR2 FQNEAQ (reference sequence). The CDR3 is 14 residues long. V was trimmed by 3 bases and J by 4 bases, leaving 12 bases between them. CDR3 sequence reads: CASSLDSSGTEAFF. CDR3 in DNA: TGTGCCAGCAGCTTGGACAGTTCGGGCACTGAAGCTTTCTTT. The entire variable domain, with the rest obtained from reference TRBV7-9 and TRBJ1-1, is as follows: DTGVSQNPRHKITKRGQNVTFRCDPISEHNRLYWYRQTLGQGPEFLTYFQNEAQLEKSRLLSDRFSAERPKGSFSTLEIQRTEQGDSAMYLCASSLDSSGTEAFFGQGTRLTVV.

The chain carries TRBV30 and TRBJ1-2; no reliable D call. V gave up 3 bases and J gave up 6 bases, with 14 bases separating them. This CDR3 region has 13 residues. Germline V gene sequence: CDR1 GTSNPN, CDR2 SVGIG (reference sequence). The CDR3 DNA reads as TGTGCCTGGAGAAATAGGTTTATGGATGGCTACACCTTC. Amino acid sequence: CAWRNRFMDGYTF.

The genes are TRBV18 and TRBJ2-1; TRBD1 matches 7 bases. CDR3 length: 13 amino acids. Trimming cost V 3 bases and J 7 bases; bases outside gene matches: 3. The germline V gene encodes CDR1 KGHSH and CDR2 LQKENI. The CDR3 DNA reads as TGTGCCAGCTCACCCCCAGGGGGAAATGAGCAGTTCTTC. Its protein is CASSPPGGNEQFF.

This clone was recorded only once. This chain links TRBV7-9 with TRBJ1-1; no definite D call. The CDR3 length is 13 residues. Germline lookup yields CDR1 SEHNR and CDR2 FQNEAQ (reference sequence). Trimming pared 3 bases from V and 1 base from J, leaving 6 bases between. The CDR3 sequence is CASSFERNTEAFF. In DNA, the CDR3 is TGTGCCAGCAGCTTCGAGAGGAACACTGAAGCTTTCTTT.

The chain combines TRBV27 with TRBJ1-1; D is perhaps TRBD1 (5 bases). This CDR3 comprises 17 residues. Trimming left V 7 bases short and J 1 base short, with 22 bases between. Germline V gives CDR1 MNHEY, CDR2 SMNVEV (reference sequence). CDR3 protein: CASTPHLGLGRNTEAFF. The CDR3 DNA reads as TGTGCCAGCACCCCCCATCTGGGGCTCGGGAGGAACACTGAAGCTTTCTTT.

The chain combines TRBV12-5 with TRBJ1-2; weak D call: TRBD1 (5 bases). The germline CDR1 and CDR2 sequences are LGHNT and FRNRAP. V was cut by 5 bases and J by 5 bases, with 24 bases left in between. This CDR3 spans 17 amino acids. In nucleotides, the CDR3 is TGTGCTAGTGGTGCGGTTGTTTCCCGGGGCCCATGGTATGGCTACACCTTC. Amino acids: CASGAVVSRGPWYGYTF. Supplemented by reference TRBV12-5 and TRBJ1-2, the full variable domain reads DARVTQTPRHKVTEMGQEVTMRCQPILGHNTVFWYRQTMMQGLELLAYFRNRAPLDDSGMPKDRFSAEMPDATLATLKIQPSEPRDSAVYFCASGAVVSRGPWYGYTFGSGTRLTVV.

This chain links TRBV19 with TRBJ1-4, with 9 bases matching TRBD1. Germline CDR1 is LNHDA and CDR2 is SQIVND (reference sequence). This CDR3 is built from 14 residues. The V segment lost 4 bases and the J segment 4 bases; nucleotides outside the gene matches: 1. CDR3 nucleotides: TGTGCCAGTAGTACGACAGGGGGTAATGAAAAACTGTTTTTT. It specifies CASSTTGGNEKLFF.

The chain carries TRBV9 and TRBJ2-2; D call uncertain. This CDR3 contains 15 residues. CDR1 SGDLS and CDR2 YYNGEE come from the germline V gene. Deletions cut 4 bases from V and 2 bases from J, with 12 bases between. The DNA of the CDR3 is TGTGCCAGCAGCCCTGGACCACTAAACACCGGGGAGCTGTTTTTT. Translation gives CASSPGPLNTGELFF.

This chain joins TRBV23-1 and TRBJ2-7; tentative D call: TRBD1 (5 bases). TRBV23-1 is treated as an ORF (open reading frame) with a function not yet certain. The CDR3 sequence is 19 residues long. V was clipped by 2 bases and J by 4 bases, with 27 bases between them. The CDR3 loop is CASSQRRQGFVPPVYEQYV. CDR3 coding DNA: TGCGCCAGCAGTCAAAGACGGCAGGGATTCGTGCCACCGGTTTACGAGCAGTACGTC.

The chain is built from TRBV7-2 and TRBJ1-5, with D perhaps matching TRBD1 (5 bases). CDR3 length equals 15 residues. V lost 3 bases and J 7 bases, leaving 16 bases between the germline ends. In germline, CDR1 is SGHTA, CDR2 FQGNSA. The CDR3 here is CASSFPGLEGQPQHF. The DNA for the CDR3 is TGTGCCAGCAGCTTTCCGGGCCTCGAGGGGCAGCCCCAGCATTTT. Filled out from reference TRBV7-2 and TRBJ1-5, the complete variable domain reads GAGVSQSPSNKVTEKGKDVELRCDPISGHTALYWYRQSLGQGLEFLIYFQGNSAPDKSGLPSDRFSAERTGGSVSTLTIQRTQQEDSAVYLCASSFPGLEGQPQHFGDGTRLSIL.